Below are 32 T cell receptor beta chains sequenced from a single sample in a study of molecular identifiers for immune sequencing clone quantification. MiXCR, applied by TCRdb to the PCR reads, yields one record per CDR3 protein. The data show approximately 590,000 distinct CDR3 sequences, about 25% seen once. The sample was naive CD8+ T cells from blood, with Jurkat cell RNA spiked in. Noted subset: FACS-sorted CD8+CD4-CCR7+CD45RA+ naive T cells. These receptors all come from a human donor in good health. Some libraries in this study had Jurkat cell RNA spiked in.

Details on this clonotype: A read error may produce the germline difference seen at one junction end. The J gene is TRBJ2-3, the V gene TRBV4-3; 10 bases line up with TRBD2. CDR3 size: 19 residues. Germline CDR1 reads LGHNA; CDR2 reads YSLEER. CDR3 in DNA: TGCGCCAGCCGCCAAGATGGGGTAGCGGGGGGCCGCGGTGTAGGTACGCAGTATTTT. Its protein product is CASRQDGVAGGRGVGTQYF.

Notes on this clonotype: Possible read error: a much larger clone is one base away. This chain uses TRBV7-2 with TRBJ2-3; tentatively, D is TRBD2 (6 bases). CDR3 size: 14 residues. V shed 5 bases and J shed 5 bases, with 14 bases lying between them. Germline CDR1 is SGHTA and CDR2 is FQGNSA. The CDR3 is CASSRPSEQDTQYF. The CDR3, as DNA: TGTGCCAGCAGCAGGCCTAGCGAGCAAGATACGCAGTATTTT.

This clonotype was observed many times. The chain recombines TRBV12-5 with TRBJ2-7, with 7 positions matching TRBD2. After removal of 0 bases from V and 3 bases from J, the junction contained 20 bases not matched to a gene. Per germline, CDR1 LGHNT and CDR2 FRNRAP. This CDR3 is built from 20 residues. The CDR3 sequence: CASGLVLRDSKAGGYYEQYF. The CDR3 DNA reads TGTGCTAGTGGTTTGGTACTTCGGGACTCGAAGGCCGGGGGGTACTACGAGCAGTACTTC.

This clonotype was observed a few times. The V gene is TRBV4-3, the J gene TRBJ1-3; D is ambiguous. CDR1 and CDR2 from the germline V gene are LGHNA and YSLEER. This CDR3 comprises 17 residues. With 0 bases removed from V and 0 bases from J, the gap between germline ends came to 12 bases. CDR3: CASSQDPAEASGNTIYF. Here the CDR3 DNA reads TGCGCCAGCAGCCAAGATCCTGCCGAGGCCTCTGGAAACACCATATATTTT.

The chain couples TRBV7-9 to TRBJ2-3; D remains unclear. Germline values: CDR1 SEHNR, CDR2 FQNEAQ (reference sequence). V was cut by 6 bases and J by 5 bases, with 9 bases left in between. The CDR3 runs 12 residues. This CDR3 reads CASRSIGDTQYF. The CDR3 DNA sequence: TGTGCCAGCAGATCCATAGGAGATACGCAGTATTTT.

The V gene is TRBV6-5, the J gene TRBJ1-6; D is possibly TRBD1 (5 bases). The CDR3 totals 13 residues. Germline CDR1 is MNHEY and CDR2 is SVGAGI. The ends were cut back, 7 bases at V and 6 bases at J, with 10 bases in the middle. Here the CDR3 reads CASTLGVNSPLHF. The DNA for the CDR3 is TGTGCCAGCACCCTAGGGGTTAATTCACCCCTCCACTTT.

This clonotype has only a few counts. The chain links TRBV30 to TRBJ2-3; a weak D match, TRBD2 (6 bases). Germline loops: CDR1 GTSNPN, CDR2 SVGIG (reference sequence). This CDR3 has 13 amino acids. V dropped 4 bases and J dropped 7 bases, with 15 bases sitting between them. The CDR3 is CAWTGGGLNTQYF. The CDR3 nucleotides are TGTGCCTGGACTGGTGGGGGACTGAATACGCAGTATTTT.

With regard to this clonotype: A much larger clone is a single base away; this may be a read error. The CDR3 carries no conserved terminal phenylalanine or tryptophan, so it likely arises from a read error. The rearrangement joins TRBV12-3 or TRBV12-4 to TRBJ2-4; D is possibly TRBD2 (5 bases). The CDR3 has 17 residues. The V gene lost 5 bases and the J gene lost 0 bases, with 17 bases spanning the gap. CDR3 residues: CASSTSGDWIAKNIQYS. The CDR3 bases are TGTGCCAGCAGTACGTCCGGGGATTGGATAGCCAAAAACATTCAGTACTCC.

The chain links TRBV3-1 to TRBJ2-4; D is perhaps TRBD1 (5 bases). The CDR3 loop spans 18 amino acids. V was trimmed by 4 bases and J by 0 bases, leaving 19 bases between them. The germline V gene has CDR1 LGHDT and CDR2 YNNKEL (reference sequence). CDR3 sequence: CASSPTVRLGLAKNIQYF. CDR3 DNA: TGTGCCAGCAGCCCCACGGTCAGACTGGGGCTAGCCAAAAACATTCAGTACTTC.

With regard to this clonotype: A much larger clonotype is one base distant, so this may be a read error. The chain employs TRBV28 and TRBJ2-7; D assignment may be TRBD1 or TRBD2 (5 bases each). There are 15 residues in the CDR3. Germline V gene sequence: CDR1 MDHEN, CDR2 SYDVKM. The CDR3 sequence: CSSSLGRDPEYEQYF. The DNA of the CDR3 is TGTTCCAGCAGTCTGGGACGGGACCCAGAATACGAGCAGTACTTC. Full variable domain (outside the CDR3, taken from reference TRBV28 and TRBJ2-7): DVKVTQSSRYLVKRTGEKVFLECVQDMDHENMFWYRQDPGLGLRLIYFSYDVKMKEKGDIPEGYSVSREKKERFSLILESASTNQTSMYLCSSSLGRDPEYEQYFGPGTRLTVT.

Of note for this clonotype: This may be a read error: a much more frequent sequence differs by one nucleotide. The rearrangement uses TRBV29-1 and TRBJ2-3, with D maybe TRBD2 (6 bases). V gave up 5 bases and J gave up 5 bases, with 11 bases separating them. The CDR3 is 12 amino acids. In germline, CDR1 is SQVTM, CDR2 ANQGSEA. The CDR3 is CSVTSIIDTQYF. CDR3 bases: TGCAGCGTTACTAGCATCATAGATACGCAGTATTTT.

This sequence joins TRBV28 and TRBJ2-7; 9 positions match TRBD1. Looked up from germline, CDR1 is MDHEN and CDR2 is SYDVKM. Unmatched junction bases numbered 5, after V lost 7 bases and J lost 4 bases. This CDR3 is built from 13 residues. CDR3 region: CASTTGGLYEQYF. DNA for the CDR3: TGTGCCAGCACGACAGGGGGTTTATACGAGCAGTACTTC.

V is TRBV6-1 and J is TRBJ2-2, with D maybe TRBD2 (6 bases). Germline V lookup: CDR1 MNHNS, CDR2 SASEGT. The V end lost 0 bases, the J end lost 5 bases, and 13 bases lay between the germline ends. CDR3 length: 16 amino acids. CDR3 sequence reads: CASSEAGGRETGELFF. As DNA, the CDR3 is TGTGCCAGCAGTGAAGCAGGAGGGCGGGAAACCGGGGAGCTGTTTTTT.

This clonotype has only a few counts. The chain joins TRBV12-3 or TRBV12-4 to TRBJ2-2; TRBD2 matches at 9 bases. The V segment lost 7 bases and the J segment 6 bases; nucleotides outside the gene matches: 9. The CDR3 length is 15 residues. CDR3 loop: CASIPEAGGSGELFF. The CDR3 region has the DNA TGTGCCAGCATCCCCGAAGCGGGAGGTTCCGGGGAGCTGTTTTTT.

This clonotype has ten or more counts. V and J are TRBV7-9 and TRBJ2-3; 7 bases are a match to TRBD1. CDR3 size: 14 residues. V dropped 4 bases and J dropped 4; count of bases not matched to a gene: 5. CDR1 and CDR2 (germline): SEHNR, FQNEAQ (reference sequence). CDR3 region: CASSSRGSPDTQYF. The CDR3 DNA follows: TGTGCCAGCAGCTCCAGGGGGTCGCCAGATACGCAGTATTTT.

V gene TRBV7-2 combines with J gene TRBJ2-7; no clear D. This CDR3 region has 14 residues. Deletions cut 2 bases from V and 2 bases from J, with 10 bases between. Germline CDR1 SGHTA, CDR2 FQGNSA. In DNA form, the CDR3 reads TGTGCCAGCAGCTTACTCTCTGGGACCTACGAGCAGTACTTC. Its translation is CASSLLSGTYEQYF.

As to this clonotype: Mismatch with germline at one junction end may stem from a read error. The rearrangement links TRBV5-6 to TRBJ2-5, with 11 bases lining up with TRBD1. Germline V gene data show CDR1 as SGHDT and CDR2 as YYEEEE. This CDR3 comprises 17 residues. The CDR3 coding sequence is TGTGCCAGCAGCCTTGGACAGGGGGCGAGGGTACAAGAGCCCCAGTACTTC. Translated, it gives CASSLGQGARVQEPQYF.

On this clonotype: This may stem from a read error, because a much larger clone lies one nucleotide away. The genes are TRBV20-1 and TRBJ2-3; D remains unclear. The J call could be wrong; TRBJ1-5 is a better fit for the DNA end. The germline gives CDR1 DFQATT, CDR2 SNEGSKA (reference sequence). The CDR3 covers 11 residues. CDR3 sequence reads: CSGYATDTQHF. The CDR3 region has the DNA TGCAGTGGTTACGCCACAGATACGCAGCATTTT.

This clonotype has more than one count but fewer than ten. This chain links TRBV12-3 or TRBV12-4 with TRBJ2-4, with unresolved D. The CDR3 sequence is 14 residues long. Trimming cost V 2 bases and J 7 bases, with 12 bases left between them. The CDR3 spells CASSLPESRNIQYF. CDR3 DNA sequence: TGTGCCAGCAGTTTACCCGAGTCACGGAACATTCAGTACTTC.

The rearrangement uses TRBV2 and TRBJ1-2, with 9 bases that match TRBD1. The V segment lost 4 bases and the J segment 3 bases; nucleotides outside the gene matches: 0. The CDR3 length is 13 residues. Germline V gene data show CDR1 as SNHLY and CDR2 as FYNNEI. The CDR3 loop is CASSGDRDYGYTF. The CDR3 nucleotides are TGTGCCAGCAGTGGGGACAGGGACTATGGCTACACCTTC. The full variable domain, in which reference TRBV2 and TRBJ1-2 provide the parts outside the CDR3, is EPEVTQTPSHQVTQMGQEVILRCVPISNHLYFYWYRQILGQKVEFLVSFYNNEISEKSEIFDDQFSVERPDGSNFTLKIRSTKLEDSAMYFCASSGDRDYGYTFGSGTRLTVV.

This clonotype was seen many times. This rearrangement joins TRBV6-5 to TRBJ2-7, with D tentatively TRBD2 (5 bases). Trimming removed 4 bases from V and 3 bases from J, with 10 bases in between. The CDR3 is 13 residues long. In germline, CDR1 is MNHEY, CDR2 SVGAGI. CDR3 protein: CASSWTGNYEQYF. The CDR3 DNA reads TGTGCCAGCAGTTGGACTGGGAACTACGAGCAGTACTTC.

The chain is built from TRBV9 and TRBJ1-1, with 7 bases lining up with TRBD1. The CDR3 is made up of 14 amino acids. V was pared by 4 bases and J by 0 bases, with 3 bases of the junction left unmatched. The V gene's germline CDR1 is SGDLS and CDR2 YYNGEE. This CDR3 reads CASSTQGLNTEAFF. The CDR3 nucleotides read TGTGCCAGCAGCACACAGGGGCTGAACACTGAAGCTTTCTTT.

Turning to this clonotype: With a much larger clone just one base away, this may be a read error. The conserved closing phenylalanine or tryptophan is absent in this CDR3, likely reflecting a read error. The CDR3 loop is CASSLLGSEQYS. For the CDR3, the DNA is TGTGCCAGCAGCTTGCTCGGGTCCGAGCAGTACTCC. V and J are TRBV5-6 and TRBJ2-7, with no clear D. The CDR3 covers 12 residues. Germline lookup yields CDR1 SGHDT and CDR2 YYEEEE. The germline V and J ends were trimmed by 1 base and 6 bases, with 8 bases remaining between them.

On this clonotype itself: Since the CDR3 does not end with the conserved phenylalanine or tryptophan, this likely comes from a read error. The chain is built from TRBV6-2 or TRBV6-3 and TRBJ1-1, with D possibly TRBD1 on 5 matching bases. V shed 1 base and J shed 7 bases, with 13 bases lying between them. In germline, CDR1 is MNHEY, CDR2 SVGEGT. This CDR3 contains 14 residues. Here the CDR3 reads CASSYLSGGVEAFL. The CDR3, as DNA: TGTGCCAGCAGTTACTTGTCGGGGGGAGTTGAAGCTTTCTTA.

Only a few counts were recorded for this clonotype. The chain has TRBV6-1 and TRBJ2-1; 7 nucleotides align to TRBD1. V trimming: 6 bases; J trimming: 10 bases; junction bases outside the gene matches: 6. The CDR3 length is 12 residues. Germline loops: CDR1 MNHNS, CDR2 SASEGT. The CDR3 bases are TGTGCCAGCAGGGAGACAGGGTACGAGCAGTTCTTC. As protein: CASRETGYEQFF.

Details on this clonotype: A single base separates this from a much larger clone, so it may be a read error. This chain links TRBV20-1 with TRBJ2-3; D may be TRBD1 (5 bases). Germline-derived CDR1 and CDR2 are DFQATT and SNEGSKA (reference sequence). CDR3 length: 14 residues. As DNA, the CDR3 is TGCAGTGCTAGAATAGGGGTATACACAGATACGCGGTATTTT. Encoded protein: CSARIGVYTDTRYF.

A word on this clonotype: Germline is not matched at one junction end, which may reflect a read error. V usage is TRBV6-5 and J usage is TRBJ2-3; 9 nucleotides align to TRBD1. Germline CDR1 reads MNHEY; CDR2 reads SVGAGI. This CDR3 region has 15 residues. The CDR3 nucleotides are TGTGCCAGCAGTACATGGACAGGGGTAGCAGATGCGCAGTATTTT. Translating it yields CASSTWTGVADAQYF.

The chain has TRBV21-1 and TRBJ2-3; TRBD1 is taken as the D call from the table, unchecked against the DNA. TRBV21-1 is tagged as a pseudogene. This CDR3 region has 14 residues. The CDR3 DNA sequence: TGTGCCAGCGAGAGGGGGCTTAGCACAGATACGCAGTATTTT. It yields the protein CASERGLSTDTQYF.

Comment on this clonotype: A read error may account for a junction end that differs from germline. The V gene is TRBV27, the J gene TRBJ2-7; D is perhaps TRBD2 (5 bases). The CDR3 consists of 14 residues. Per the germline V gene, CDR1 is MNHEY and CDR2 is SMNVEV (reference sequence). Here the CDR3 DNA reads TGTGCCAGCGGGTCCCTAGCCGGATTCTACCAGCAGTACTTC. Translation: CASGSLAGFYQQYF.

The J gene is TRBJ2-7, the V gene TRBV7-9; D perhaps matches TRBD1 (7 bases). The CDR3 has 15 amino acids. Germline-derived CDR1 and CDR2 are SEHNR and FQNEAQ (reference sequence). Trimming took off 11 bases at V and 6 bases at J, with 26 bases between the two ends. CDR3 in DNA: TGTGCCCGCCGCCACACAGGGGAGGTGGACGGCGAGCAGTACTTC. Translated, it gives CARRHTGEVDGEQYF.

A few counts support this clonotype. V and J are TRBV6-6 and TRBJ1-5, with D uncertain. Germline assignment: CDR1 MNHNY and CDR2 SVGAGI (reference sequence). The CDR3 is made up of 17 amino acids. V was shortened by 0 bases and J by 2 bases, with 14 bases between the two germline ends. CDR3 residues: CASSYSRLDSRNQPQHF. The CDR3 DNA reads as TGTGCCAGCAGTTACTCGAGACTGGACTCTCGCAATCAGCCCCAGCATTTT.

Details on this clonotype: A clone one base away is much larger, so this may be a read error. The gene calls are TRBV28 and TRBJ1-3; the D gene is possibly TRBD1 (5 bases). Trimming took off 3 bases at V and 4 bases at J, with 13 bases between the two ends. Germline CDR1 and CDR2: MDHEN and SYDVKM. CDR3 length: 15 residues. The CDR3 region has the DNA TGTGCCAGCAGTTTTTTAGGGGCCCTCGGAAACACCATATATTTT. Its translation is CASSFLGALGNTIYF.